Given below is one T cell receptor beta chain in context. Antigen: not known. This sample was taken from a study of T-cell memory formation after mild COVID-19. Points from the study as a whole: Balance between CD4 and CD8 was seen in clones contracting day 15 to 85, and a CD4+ lean was seen in later expanders.

With constant-segment primers, 5'RACE yielded cDNA libraries of TCR alpha and TCR beta that carried sample barcodes and UMIs. Using its own MiXCR run on the 5' RACE reads, TCRdb lists one record per CDR3 protein. Seen here are 400,000 or so distinct CDR3 sequences, more than 20% observed once, and the top ten hold 9.5% to 15%. V dropped 3 bases and J dropped 2 bases, with 12 bases sitting between them. This CDR3 has 15 residues. From germline, CDR1 is SGHKS and CDR2 YYEKEE (reference sequence). The chain uses TRBV5-5 and TRBJ1-5; no definite D call. The TCR was taken from an adult woman who had mild COVID-19 (a few samples of this study predate the infection). Cell type and time point are not known. The sample taken for sequencing was PBMCs or a T cell subset sorted from them (not recorded which). CDR3 DNA: TGTGCCAGCAGCTCCCATGCTACAGGCAATCAGCCCCAGCATTTT. Residues: CASSSHATGNQPQHF.